The 14 T cell receptor beta chains reported below all come from one sample, sequenced in a study of blood T cell repertoires in COVID-19 (dated by TCRdb to the early 2020s). Library generation was performed with the immunoSEQ multiplex PCR assay. TCRdb limited this immuneACCESS table to in-frame rearrangements with V and J called. A share of clones is missing; checked studies link under half to unresolved V genes, and the rest is unexplained. This sample lists some 95,000 clones; 80% were detected once. Of the sample, about 8.7% falls within the top ten clones. Sequencing used peripheral blood. These receptors all come from a man aged 50 to 59 who had recovered from COVID-19.

The J gene is TRBJ2-3, the V gene TRBV7-8, with TRBD1 identical over 10 bases. This CDR3 is built from 15 residues. Germline V gives CDR1 SGHVS, CDR2 FQNEAQ. Germline trimming cut 5 bases from V and 1 base from J; bases unmatched to any gene: 3. CDR3 amino acids: CASSRGTGGTDTQYF. CDR3 bases: TGTGCCAGCAGCCGCGGGACAGGGGGCACAGATACGCAGTATTTT. The variable domain in full, with the rest retrieved from reference TRBV7-8 and TRBJ2-3, is GAGVSQSPRYKVAKRGQDVALRCDPISGHVSLFWYQQALGQGPEFLTYFQNEAQLDKSGLPSDRFFAERPEGSVSTLKIQRTQQEDSAVYLCASSRGTGGTDTQYFGPGTRLTVL.

The genes are TRBV12-5 and TRBJ1-2; D gene unclear. CDR3 size: 13 residues. In germline, CDR1 is LGHNT, CDR2 FRNRAP. Trimming took 5 bases from V and 1 from J, leaving 8 bases between them. In DNA, the CDR3 is TGTGCTAGTGGTAACTGGAGTAACTATGGCTACACCTTC. It yields the protein CASGNWSNYGYTF.

The CDR3 reads CASSLNLVSGELFF. The CDR3 bases are TGTGCCAGCAGCTTAAACCTAGTATCCGGGGAGCTGTTTTTT. The genes are TRBV5-6 and TRBJ2-2; D remains ambiguous. Per germline, CDR1 SGHDT and CDR2 YYEEEE. V was cut by 2 bases and J by 6 bases, with 11 bases left in between. The CDR3 is made up of 14 amino acids.

This clone was recorded only once. V and J are TRBV27 and TRBJ1-1; D ambiguous. Germline values: CDR1 MNHEY, CDR2 SMNVEV (reference sequence). There are 16 residues in the CDR3. V was cut by 1 base and J by 0 bases, with 12 bases left in between. CDR3 loop: CASSLWAGILNTEAFF. CDR3 DNA sequence: TGTGCCAGCAGTTTATGGGCCGGAATTTTGAACACTGAAGCTTTCTTT.

This clone was picked up one time. This chain uses TRBV3-1 (or the pseudogene TRBV3-2) with TRBJ2-7; a possible D gene is TRBD1 (5 bases). Trimming cost V 0 bases and J 6 bases, with 15 bases left between them. Germline V gene lookup returns CDR1 LGHDT and CDR2 YNNKEL (reference sequence). The CDR3 has 15 amino acids. The DNA of the CDR3 is TGTGCCAGCAGCCAAGATTTGCAGGGCCCGCGCGAGCAGTACTTC. Protein product: CASSQDLQGPREQYF.

The chain employs TRBV7-2 and TRBJ2-2, with 11 bases matching TRBD2. Per the germline V gene, CDR1 is SGHTA and CDR2 is FQGNSA. V dropped 3 bases and J dropped 7; count of bases not matched to a gene: 4. The CDR3 is 15 residues long. The CDR3 spells CASSLVAGGVGELFF. CDR3 bases: TGTGCCAGCAGCTTGGTAGCGGGAGGGGTCGGGGAGCTGTTTTTT.

The chain links TRBV9 to TRBJ2-1, with a weak D call TRBD2 (6 bases). From germline, CDR1 is SGDLS and CDR2 YYNGEE. The CDR3 runs to 14 residues. Trimming removed 4 bases from V and 0 bases from J, with 8 bases in between. The CDR3 spells CASSIGSSYNEQFF. The CDR3 DNA reads as TGTGCCAGCAGCATCGGGAGCTCCTACAATGAGCAGTTCTTC.

The J gene is TRBJ2-1, the V gene TRBV10-3; 12 bases fit TRBD2. Germline V gene data show CDR1 as ENHRY and CDR2 as SYGVKD. The CDR3 is 18 amino acids. After removal of 3 bases from V and 7 bases from J, the junction contained 13 bases not matched to a gene. CDR3 loop: CAISDQRTSGKERNEQFF. CDR3 nucleotide sequence: TGTGCCATCAGTGACCAAAGGACTAGCGGGAAAGAGAGAAATGAGCAGTTCTTC.

This rearrangement joins TRBV18 to TRBJ1-5, with a tentative D call TRBD1 (6 bases). The CDR3 extends over 16 amino acids. V gave up 0 bases and J gave up 2 bases, with 11 bases separating them. Germline V gives CDR1 KGHSH, CDR2 LQKENI. CDR3 region: CASSPPATGGNQPQHF. The CDR3 nucleotides read TGTGCCAGCTCACCACCCGCGACAGGAGGCAATCAGCCCCAGCATTTT. Combining the CDR3 with reference TRBV18 and TRBJ1-5 gives the whole variable domain NAGVMQNPRHLVRRRGQEARLRCSPMKGHSHVYWYRQLPEEGLKFMVYLQKENIIDESGMPKERFSAEFPKEGPSILRIQQVVRGDSAAYFCASSPPATGGNQPQHFGDGTRLSIL.

This clone was found a few times. This chain links TRBV18 with TRBJ2-7; D perhaps matches TRBD1 (6 bases). CDR3 length: 15 amino acids. V shed 2 bases and J shed 3 bases, with 14 bases lying between them. The germline V gene has CDR1 KGHSH and CDR2 LQKENI. CDR3 sequence: CASSPGAGENYEQYF. The DNA of the CDR3 is TGTGCCAGCTCACCAGGGGCAGGGGAGAACTACGAGCAGTACTTC.

The chain combines TRBV24-1 with TRBJ1-5, with 7 bases lining up with TRBD1. CDR3 length: 13 residues. CDR1 is KGHDR and CDR2 is SFDVKD in the germline V gene. The V gene end was trimmed by 5 bases and the J gene end by 9 bases; junction bases not matched to a gene: 6. The CDR3 here is CATSGQGGRPQHF. The CDR3 region has the DNA TGTGCCACCAGTGGGCAGGGGGGACGGCCCCAGCATTTT.

The gene calls are TRBV10-3 and TRBJ2-7; D not resolved. Trimming removed 3 bases from V and 4 bases from J, with 16 bases in between. Germline CDR1 and CDR2: ENHRY and SYGVKD. The CDR3 consists of 15 residues. CDR3 nucleotides: TGTGCCATCAGTGAATTAAACCTGGCCAATTACGAGCAGTACTTC. It codes for CAISELNLANYEQYF.

The V gene is TRBV5-5, the J gene TRBJ1-2, with 9 bases fitting TRBD1. V dropped 4 bases and J dropped 8; count of bases not matched to a gene: 9. The CDR3 is made up of 14 amino acids. Germline values: CDR1 SGHKS, CDR2 YYEKEE (reference sequence). The CDR3 region has the DNA TGTGCCAGCAGCCCTACAGGGGGCGATTGGGGCTACACCTTC. It codes for CASSPTGGDWGYTF.

This clone was seen a single time. The chain recombines TRBV6-5 with TRBJ2-2; 7 positions match TRBD1. The CDR3 has 15 residues. Trimming removed 6 bases from V and 0 bases from J; junction bases left unmatched: 4. Germline assignment: CDR1 MNHEY and CDR2 SVGAGI. DNA of the CDR3: TGTGCCAGCAGATGGGGACAGACGAACACCGGGGAGCTGTTTTTT. Protein product: CASRWGQTNTGELFF.